Below, one T cell receptor beta chain is given with its context. The antigen is unknown. There are 16 residues in the CDR3. Germline trimming cut 5 bases from V and 2 bases from J; bases unmatched to any gene: 12. Germline V gives CDR1 SEHNR, CDR2 FQNEAQ (reference sequence). The data belong to a study of vaccination effects on CD4 cells after COVID-19. Across the whole study: Post-vaccine specimens arrived a median 72 days past the second dose.

Pools of viral peptides were used by the ViraFEST assay to expand antigen-specific CD4+ T cells ahead of sequencing. The culture ran for around nine days before CD4+ T cells were isolated. It was two doses of either the BNT162b2 or mRNA-1273 vaccine that participants received. Testing of the vaccine recipients showed negative nucleocapsid antibodies and no prior SARS-CoV-2 infection. Assay: immunoSEQ multiplex PCR; the TCRdb copy retains only in-frame clones and omits some. The table records tens of thousands of clones, approximately 84% of them present only once. This receptor was identified in a human donor who received a COVID-19 vaccine. Some clones in this sample may be carry-over from other donors' samples. The rearrangement joins TRBV7-9 to TRBJ2-7; 7 bases are shared with TRBD1. The sequences come from CD4+ T cells from PBMCs cultured with HCoV-NL63 spike peptides, collected after COVID-19 vaccination. The CDR3 sequence: CASSPTPDRSPYEQYV. In DNA, the CDR3 is TGTGCCAGCAGCCCAACCCCGGACAGGAGCCCCTACGAGCAGTACGTC.